This T cell receptor (beta chain) emerged from a study of T cell responses to AZD1222 COVID-19 vaccine. At the level of the study: Second-dose intervals near 4 or 12 weeks were combined. Broader study findings: Sampling that yielded the repertoires occurred only after the peak T cell response.

CDR3 length equals 18 residues. V lost 1 base to trimming and J lost 4 bases, with 22 bases between them. The germline V gene encodes CDR1 MGHDK and CDR2 SYGVNS. Some clones are missing from TCRdb's copy, which holds only in-frame ones; the method was immunoSEQ multiplex PCR. This table holds around 110,000 clones, 88% found once. This clone was seen just once. Its antigen is not known. The chain recombines TRBV25-1 with TRBJ1-2, with D possibly TRBD1 on 6 matching bases. The sample in question was peripheral blood, obtained on day 0 of AZD1222 vaccination. The source is an adult in good health. CDR3 in amino acids: CASSEFGGPDRRGYGYTF. The CDR3 region has the DNA TGTGCCAGCAGTGAATTTGGGGGTCCCGACAGGAGGGGCTATGGCTACACCTTC.